The 23 T cell receptor beta chains listed next were all sequenced from one sample in a study of shared clonotypes between healthy human individuals. Sequencing used immunoSEQ multiplex PCR; TCRdb keeps in-frame clones, though not all of them. The sample yields some 2,400,000 clones, nearly 97% seen once. Sequenced input: naive CD4+ T cells sorted from blood. Subset: CD45RA+ positively selected. These receptors were collected from a man aged 18-30 years in good health.

The genes are TRBV19 and TRBJ1-2, with a possible D match to TRBD1 (5 bases). The V gene lost 7 bases and the J gene lost 4 bases, with 19 bases spanning the gap. The CDR3 is 15 amino acids. Germline loops: CDR1 LNHDA, CDR2 SQIVND (reference sequence). CDR3 nucleotides: TGTGCCAGTAATATTCCGGGACTCCTAACCTATGGCTACACCTTC. Amino acids: CASNIPGLLTYGYTF.

The gene calls are TRBV10-1 and TRBJ1-1; 8 bases are a match to TRBD1. The CDR3 runs to 15 residues. After removal of 4 bases from V and 1 base from J, the junction contained 5 bases not matched to a gene. CDR1 WNHNN and CDR2 SYGVQD come from the germline V gene (reference sequence). CDR3 in DNA: TGCGCCAGCAGTGGGACGGACAGGGCGAACACTGAAGCTTTCTTT. The encoded protein is CASSGTDRANTEAFF.

The chain combines TRBV6-6 with TRBJ1-6; no definite D call. The CDR3 has 12 amino acids. Germline CDR1 MNHNY, CDR2 SVGAGI (reference sequence). Between the trimmed V and J ends, which lost 0 bases and 9 bases, there was a span of 3 bases. The CDR3 DNA sequence: TGTGCCAGCAGTTACTCTGTTTCACCCCTCCACTTT. Its protein is CASSYSVSPLHF.

This clone was seen only once. The chain links TRBV10-3 to TRBJ2-2, with a tentative D call TRBD2 (5 bases). Germline V gene data show CDR1 as ENHRY and CDR2 as SYGVKD. This CDR3 comprises 14 residues. V lost 6 bases, J lost 7 bases, and 15 bases lay in between. In DNA form, the CDR3 reads TGTGCCATCAGGAGGACCGGGGTGGGCGGGGAGCTGTTTTTT. Translated, it gives CAIRRTGVGGELFF.

A single count supports this clone. CDR3 sequence (DNA): TGTGCCAGCAGTCCAGGGGGCGGCATTGGGGCCAACGTCCTGACTTTC. Translation: CASSPGGGIGANVLTF. The chain uses TRBV7-3 and TRBJ2-6; 8 bases are shared with TRBD1. The CDR3 has 16 amino acids. Germline values: CDR1 SGHTA, CDR2 FQGTGA. Trimming took 6 bases from V and 3 from J; bases not matched to a gene: 7.

The chain couples TRBV11-2 to TRBJ2-7; no firm D call. The length of the CDR3 is 13 residues. Trimming left V 6 bases short and J 4 bases short, with 13 bases between. Germline loops: CDR1 SGHAT, CDR2 FQNNGV. The CDR3: CASSRLLDYEQYF. CDR3 sequence (DNA): TGTGCCAGCAGTCGACTCCTAGATTACGAGCAGTACTTC.

The chain couples TRBV6-6 to TRBJ2-7; 8 nucleotides match TRBD1. The CDR3 totals 16 residues. Germline loops: CDR1 MNHNY, CDR2 SVGAGI (reference sequence). The ends lost 5 bases at V and 3 bases at J; junction bases unmatched: 12. CDR3 nucleotides: TGTGCCAGCAGTCGACCAACGACAGGGGAGAACTACGAGCAGTACTTC. Translation gives CASSRPTTGENYEQYF.

The chain couples TRBV11-2 to TRBJ2-1; weak D call: TRBD2 (6 bases). Trimming cost V 4 bases and J 7 bases, with 14 bases left between them. Germline CDR1 is SGHAT and CDR2 is FQNNGV. The CDR3 has 14 residues. The CDR3 DNA reads TGTGCCAGCAGCTCTCGGGACTGGGAAAATGAGCAGTTCTTC. This translates into CASSSRDWENEQFF.

This chain links TRBV6-5 with TRBJ1-5; 7 nucleotides agree with TRBD1. In germline, CDR1 is MNHEY, CDR2 SVGAGI. Trimming at V came to 6 bases and at J to 3 bases, leaving 5 bases not matched to a gene. The CDR3 covers 14 residues. The CDR3 loop reads CASSQTGYNQPQHF. Written as DNA, the CDR3 is TGTGCCAGCAGCCAGACAGGGTACAATCAGCCCCAGCATTTT.

This clone has only one observation. The rearrangement joins TRBV10-3 to TRBJ1-2, with a weak D call TRBD1 (6 bases). The CDR3 sequence is 13 residues long. Looked up from germline, CDR1 is ENHRY and CDR2 is SYGVKD. Trimming stripped 6 bases from V and 3 bases from J, with 11 bases between. Written as DNA, the CDR3 is TGTGCCATCAGGGGGCCAGGGGACTATGGCTACACCTTC. This gives the protein CAIRGPGDYGYTF.

The rearrangement uses TRBV25-1 and TRBJ2-5; D remains ambiguous. The CDR3 consists of 16 residues. Trimming cost V 1 base and J 5 bases, with 17 bases left between them. Per the germline V gene, CDR1 is MGHDK and CDR2 is SYGVNS. DNA for the CDR3: TGTGCCAGCAGTGAATCCCCCGTTTTTAATCCTGAGACCCAGTACTTC. Residues: CASSESPVFNPETQYF.

The chain recombines TRBV27 with TRBJ2-1; 12 bases are a match to TRBD2. Germline trimming cut 2 bases from V and 6 bases from J; bases unmatched to any gene: 14. The germline V gene encodes CDR1 MNHEY and CDR2 SMNVEV (reference sequence). CDR3 length: 19 residues. CDR3 nucleotides: TGTGCCAGCAGTTTACACCTGACTAGCGGGAGCATGTCCGGCAATGAGCAGTTCTTC. This codes for CASSLHLTSGSMSGNEQFF.

The J gene is TRBJ1-1, the V gene TRBV5-1; D possibly corresponds to TRBD1 (5 bases). Germline loops: CDR1 SGHRS, CDR2 YFSETQ. V was pared by 0 bases and J by 4 bases, with 13 bases between. The CDR3 totals 15 residues. CDR3 DNA sequence: TGCGCCAGCAGCTTGGGGGACGCGGGTCGCACTGAAGCTTTCTTT. Translation: CASSLGDAGRTEAFF.

The rearrangement links TRBV9 to TRBJ1-2, with D perhaps matching TRBD1 (6 bases). V was shortened by 0 bases and J by 8 bases, with 17 bases between the two germline ends. Germline values: CDR1 SGDLS, CDR2 YYNGEE. This CDR3 has 15 residues. The CDR3 here is CASSVARGAPSGYTF. The CDR3 nucleotides are TGTGCCAGCAGCGTAGCTCGGGGGGCGCCTTCCGGCTACACCTTC.

The rearrangement uses TRBV28 and TRBJ2-4; the match to TRBD2 covers 7 bases. This CDR3 spans 16 amino acids. Germline trimming cut 5 bases from V and 6 bases from J; bases unmatched to any gene: 13. Looked up from germline, CDR1 is MDHEN and CDR2 is SYDVKM. The CDR3 DNA is TGTGCCAGCAGTCATTCAGGGACTACCGTGGTAAACATTCAGTACTTC. Translating it yields CASSHSGTTVVNIQYF. Full variable domain (missing parts from reference TRBV28 and TRBJ2-4): DVKVTQSSRYLVKRTGEKVFLECVQDMDHENMFWYRQDPGLGLRLIYFSYDVKMKEKGDIPEGYSVSREKKERFSLILESASTNQTSMYLCASSHSGTTVVNIQYFGAGTRLSVL.

CDR3 coding DNA: TGTGCCAGCAACATGGGGAAGCATGGCTACACCTTC. Amino acids: CASNMGKHGYTF. The chain recombines TRBV7-2 with TRBJ1-2; D not certain. The CDR3 covers 12 residues. V shed 7 bases and J shed 6 bases, with 12 bases lying between them. Germline lookup yields CDR1 SGHTA and CDR2 FQGNSA.

V usage is TRBV5-6 and J usage is TRBJ2-7, with D possibly TRBD1 on 6 matching bases. V lost 3 bases, J lost 5 bases, and 18 bases lay in between. This CDR3 contains 15 residues. CDR1 SGHDT and CDR2 YYEEEE come from the germline V gene. CDR3 in DNA: TGTGCCAGCAGCTCATTCACAGGGCGTGAGAACGAGCAGTACTTC. Its translation: CASSSFTGRENEQYF.

CDR3 in amino acids: CASSTFGAREQYF. The CDR3 DNA is TGTGCCAGCAGCACCTTCGGGGCACGGGAGCAGTACTTC. V and J are TRBV28 and TRBJ2-7; the D call may be TRBD1 or TRBD2 (5 bases each). The CDR3 is 13 residues long. Trimming shortened V by 6 bases and J by 7 bases, and 16 bases separated the two germline ends. CDR1 and CDR2 from the germline V gene are MDHEN and SYDVKM.

The chain is built from TRBV13 and TRBJ2-2, with 8 nucleotides matching TRBD1. The CDR3 has 14 residues. After removal of 5 bases from V and 4 bases from J, the junction contained 3 bases not matched to a gene. In germline, CDR1 is PRHDT, CDR2 FYEKMQ (reference sequence). This CDR3 reads CASSAGQGTGELFF. The CDR3 nucleotides read TGTGCCAGCAGCGCCGGACAGGGCACCGGGGAGCTGTTTTTT. Drawing the rest from reference TRBV13 and TRBJ2-2, the complete variable domain is AAGVIQSPRHLIKEKRETATLKCYPIPRHDTVYWYQQGPGQDPQFLISFYEKMQSDKGSIPDRFSAQQFSDYHSELNMSSLELGDSALYFCASSAGQGTGELFFGEGSRLTVL.

The chain recombines TRBV9 with TRBJ2-2, with 7 bases matching TRBD2. CDR1 and CDR2 from the germline V gene are SGDLS and YYNGEE. The CDR3 totals 17 residues. The J segment lost 5 bases and the V segment lost 0 bases, leaving 10 bases of the junction unmatched. The CDR3 loop is CASSVEPGGRYTGELFF. The DNA for the CDR3 is TGTGCCAGCAGCGTAGAGCCCGGGGGGAGATATACCGGGGAGCTGTTTTTT.

The V gene is TRBV28, the J gene TRBJ2-5; unclear D gene. Trimming took off 8 bases at V and 1 base at J, with 17 bases between the two ends. CDR1 is MDHEN and CDR2 is SYDVKM in the germline V gene. The length of the CDR3 is 15 residues. The CDR3 spells CASGSTLGIQETQYF. The CDR3 region has the DNA TGTGCCAGCGGCTCCACCTTGGGAATCCAAGAGACCCAGTACTTC.

CDR3 DNA sequence: TGTGCCAGCAGCGTCTCCCTCGGGGTGACAGGAGGAGGCTACACCTTC. This encodes CASSVSLGVTGGGYTF. The genes are TRBV9 and TRBJ1-2, with TRBD1 as a possible D gene (6 bases). Germline CDR1 is SGDLS and CDR2 is YYNGEE. The CDR3 loop spans 16 amino acids. The V end was cut by 2 bases, the J end by 8 bases, with 22 bases between.

The CDR3, as DNA: TGTGCCAGTAGTACCGCGGGACAGGGTCACGCACCCCTCCACTTT. As protein: CASSTAGQGHAPLHF. This chain uses TRBV19 with TRBJ1-6; 9 nucleotides agree with TRBD1. The germline gives CDR1 LNHDA, CDR2 SQIVND (reference sequence). The CDR3 totals 15 residues. With 4 bases clipped from V and 11 bases from J, the junction kept 9 bases outside the gene matches.